This record concerns one TCR beta chain sequence. Its antigen is undetermined. The CDR3 runs to 12 residues. The germline V gene has CDR1 DFQATT and CDR2 SNEGSKA (reference sequence). The sample originates from a study of CXCR3-negative and CXCR3-positive naive CD8 T cells. General observations from the study: Researchers reported similar TRBV-TRBJ usage in naive CXCR3-negative and CXCR3-positive cells, though memory differed. Compared with CXCR3-negative naive cells, CXCR3-positive naive cells showed more hydrophobic TRB CDR3s. Between one naive subset and the other, surface CD5 was comparable, and TCR strength was inferred from TRB CDR3 properties.

Each CD8+ T cell subset was flow-sorted in triplicate. Every sort contained 300,000 cells. The TRB cDNA libraries were prepared by 5' RACE with UMI labels. TCRdb re-analyzed the 5' RACE reads; it lists each CDR3 protein once, without DNA. The sample has about 89,000 distinct CDR3 sequences; the top ten hold almost 0.55%. Input material: naive CXCR3+ CD8+ T cells from blood. Subset given: CD45RO-CCR7+CD27+CD95- naive CD8+ T cells expressing CXCR3 (TNR3+). The clonotype originates from a human donor in good health. Some clones in this sample may be carry-over from other donors' samples. The genes are TRBV20-1 and TRBJ2-7; absent DNA, TCRdb's TRBD1 call cannot be checked. This CDR3 reads CSANEGGYEQYF.